The 14 T cell receptor beta chains below were found in one sample sequenced in a study of OX40 agonist ivuxolimab in advanced cancers. The data were produced by immunoSEQ multiplex PCR, yet TCRdb's version contains in-frame clones alone and is incomplete. The profile shows about 69,000 clones, 65% to 80% of them singletons. Sequencing used CD4+ or CD8+ T cells sorted from blood, obtained in a trial of the OX40 agonist ivuxolimab. These receptors were collected from an adult with an advanced solid tumor such as melanoma, head and neck, liver or kidney cancer.

The CDR3 nucleotides read TGTGCCAGCAGCTTAAGTGGGCAGGGATTCGGCGGGGAGCTGTTTTTT. As protein: CASSLSGQGFGGELFF. V and J are TRBV7-3 and TRBJ2-2, with D maybe TRBD1 (5 bases). V gave up 1 base and J gave up 7 bases, with 16 bases separating them. The V gene's germline CDR1 is SGHTA and CDR2 FQGTGA. CDR3 length: 16 residues.

The chain employs TRBV9 and TRBJ2-5; 11 bases match TRBD2. V dropped 4 bases and J dropped 2; count of bases not matched to a gene: 4. Germline V gene lookup returns CDR1 SGDLS and CDR2 YYNGEE. The CDR3 runs 15 residues. The CDR3 loop is CASSRRLAGQETQYF. In DNA form, the CDR3 reads TGTGCCAGCAGCCGAAGACTAGCGGGGCAAGAGACCCAGTACTTC.

Notes on this clone: Since no conserved phenylalanine or tryptophan closes the CDR3, a read error is the likely cause. The rearrangement links TRBV7-8 to TRBJ1-5; D may be TRBD1 (5 bases). Trimming pared 4 bases from V and 7 bases from J, leaving 8 bases between. In germline, CDR1 is SGHVS, CDR2 FQNEAQ. CDR3 length: 12 amino acids. CDR3 bases: TGTGCCAGCAGCTCAGAGGGGCAGCCCCAGCATCTT. This encodes CASSSEGQPQHL.

CDR3 amino acids: CASSLLQGANEQYF. In DNA form, the CDR3 reads TGTGCCAGCAGCTTACTCCAGGGGGCTAACGAGCAGTACTTC. V is TRBV13 and J is TRBJ2-7; 8 nucleotides line up with TRBD1. Trimming at V came to 2 bases and at J to 5 bases, leaving 5 bases not matched to a gene. CDR3 length: 14 residues. Germline V lookup: CDR1 PRHDT, CDR2 FYEKMQ (reference sequence).

This chain uses TRBV5-1 with TRBJ2-4; no clear D. The CDR3 consists of 13 residues. Germline lookup yields CDR1 SGHRS and CDR2 YFSETQ. V lost 6 bases and J lost 8, with 15 bases in between. Here the CDR3 reads CASNDPPSDIQYF. The CDR3 coding sequence is TGCGCCAGCAACGACCCCCCGTCGGACATTCAGTACTTC.

The V gene is TRBV6-6, the J gene TRBJ1-1; the D gene is possibly TRBD1 (6 bases). Germline V gene sequence: CDR1 MNHNY, CDR2 SVGAGI (reference sequence). Deletions cut 2 bases from V and 7 bases from J, with 11 bases between. The CDR3 is 13 residues long. The CDR3 nucleotides read TGTGCCAGCAGTTACGGGCAGGGGCGTGAAGCTTTCTTT. Translation: CASSYGQGREAFF.

J is TRBJ1-2 and V is TRBV9; D gene ambiguous. V lost 0 bases, J lost 2 bases, and 2 bases lay in between. Germline loops: CDR1 SGDLS, CDR2 YYNGEE. The CDR3 has 12 amino acids. CDR3 region: CASSVENYGYTF. The DNA for the CDR3 is TGTGCCAGCAGCGTAGAGAACTATGGCTACACCTTC.

A single count supports this clone. The sample contains more than one DNA sequence encoding this CDR3. J is TRBJ1-2 and V is TRBV6-1; 8 bases align to TRBD1. Per germline, CDR1 MNHNS and CDR2 SASEGT. The CDR3 covers 15 residues. V gave up 4 bases and J gave up 8 bases; unmatched junction bases: 12. The CDR3 region has the DNA TGTGCCAGCAGTGGGGGACAGGACAGAGGCGCCGGCTACACCTTC. Its translation: CASSGGQDRGAGYTF.

This chain joins TRBV28 and TRBJ1-1; the D is unclear. There are 13 residues in the CDR3. V lost 6 bases and J lost 1, with 9 bases in between. CDR1 MDHEN and CDR2 SYDVKM come from the germline V gene. This chain's CDR3 is CASRVTKNTEAFF. In nucleotides, the CDR3 is TGTGCCAGCAGAGTAACAAAGAACACTGAAGCTTTCTTT.

In its sample, this clone was seen a few times. This chain uses TRBV7-9 with TRBJ1-3; no clear D. This CDR3 spans 12 amino acids. Trimming shortened V by 5 bases and J by 0 bases, and 2 bases separated the two germline ends. Germline loops: CDR1 SEHNR, CDR2 FQNEAQ (reference sequence). The CDR3 loop is CASSPSGNTIYF. CDR3 DNA sequence: TGTGCCAGCAGCCCCTCTGGAAACACCATATATTTT.

In DNA form, the CDR3 reads TGTGCCAGTAGGGACAGGCCCTACAATGAGCAGTTCTTC. This encodes CASRDRPYNEQFF. The gene calls are TRBV19 and TRBJ2-1, with TRBD1 identical over 7 bases. V lost 6 bases and J lost 2; bases outside the gene matches: 1. There are 13 residues in the CDR3. CDR1 is LNHDA, CDR2 SQIVND, per germline (reference sequence).

This clone was found a few times. This chain connects TRBV18 to TRBJ1-1; D is undetermined. The CDR3 contains 13 residues. The germline CDR1 and CDR2 sequences are KGHSH and LQKENI. The V gene lost 5 bases and the J gene lost 6 bases, with 13 bases spanning the gap. CDR3 sequence (DNA): TGTGCCAGCTCATCGGACCTTCACGCTGAAGCTTTCTTT. The encoded protein is CASSSDLHAEAFF.

The chain recombines TRBV6-5 with TRBJ1-1, with D perhaps matching TRBD1 (5 bases). CDR3 size: 15 residues. Trimming cost V 6 bases and J 2 bases, with 16 bases left between them. Germline V lookup: CDR1 MNHEY, CDR2 SVGAGI. The CDR3 nucleotides read TGTGCCAGCAGAGACGGTGGGGGTTTCAACACTGAAGCTTTCTTT. It encodes CASRDGGGFNTEAFF.

The genes are TRBV7-6 and TRBJ2-5, with D unclear. V dropped 3 bases and J dropped 1 base, with 9 bases sitting between them. Germline V gene data show CDR1 as SGHVS and CDR2 as FNYEAQ. The CDR3 runs 14 residues. The CDR3 DNA reads as TGTGCCAGCAGCTTCATACCGCTCCAAGAGACCCAGTACTTC. It encodes CASSFIPLQETQYF.